The present T cell receptor (beta chain) was sequenced within a study of blood T cell repertoires in COVID-19. Across the whole study: Acute-phase and convalescent COVID-19 samples originated in the United States, Italy and Spain. PBMCs, B-cell-depleted T cells, or T cells were the source of the cDNA or gDNA that made up the material.

Authors' analysis steps: Reference gene primer amplification in the assay estimated nucleated cell counts. The assay was immunoSEQ multiplex PCR, and TCRdb's table has in-frame clones only and misses some. That table gives V, J and clone size, and the DNA gave D and trimming. The profile shows around 300,000 clones, over 75% of them singletons. Germline V gene lookup returns CDR1 SGHRS and CDR2 YFSETQ. The CDR3 sequence is 17 residues long. Trimming took 6 bases from V and 2 from J; bases not matched to a gene: 12. The TCR comes from a human donor in a cohort sampled during active COVID-19. This sequence joins TRBV5-1 and TRBJ2-2, with TRBD2 matching over 8 bases. Sequenced sample: peripheral blood. Written as DNA, the CDR3 is TGCGCCAGCACCCTATCCGGCGGGGGGCGAAACACCGGGGAGCTGTTTTTT. Its translation: CASTLSGGGRNTGELFF. Based on the CDR3 plus reference TRBV5-1 and TRBJ2-2, the full variable domain is KAGVTQTPRYLIKTRGQQVTLSCSPISGHRSVSWYQQTPGQGLQFLFEYFSETQRNKGNFPGRFSGRQFSNSRSEMNVSTLELGDSALYLCASTLSGGGRNTGELFFGEGSRLTVL.